This TCR beta chain appears in the sequencing data of a study of control samples from healthy donors and cancer patients. The data were produced by immunoSEQ multiplex PCR, yet TCRdb's version contains in-frame clones alone and is incomplete. The sample includes more than 100,000 clones, 75% to 95% of them seen just once. The germline V gene has CDR1 SNHLY and CDR2 FYNNEI. The CDR3 sequence is 13 residues long. V shed 5 bases and J shed 1 base, with 8 bases lying between them. The chain combines TRBV2 with TRBJ1-2, with D perhaps TRBD1 (6 bases). The source of this sequence is a man aged 18 to 29 in good health. The sequencing input was blood. The CDR3 region is CASSTDSNYGYTF. The CDR3 coding sequence is TGTGCCAGCAGTACGGACAGTAACTATGGCTACACCTTC.